This record looks at one TCR beta chain sequence and its context. Germline V CDR1 and CDR2: SGHNT, YENEEA. The CDR3 loop spans 16 amino acids. With 0 bases removed from V and 0 bases from J, the gap between germline ends came to 11 bases. Original processing methods: Researchers report that nucleated cell counts were estimated from reference gene primer amplification. The data were produced by immunoSEQ multiplex PCR, yet TCRdb's version contains in-frame clones alone and is incomplete. D and trimming come from the DNA, and the V and J calls and clone size come from that table. The sample has over 65,000 clones; about 80% are singletons. This entry is derived from a study of blood T cell repertoires in COVID-19. Turning to the study itself: There were acute and convalescent COVID-19 samples, and they came from the United States, Italy and Spain. From T cells, B-cell-depleted T cells, or PBMCs came the material, which was cDNA or gDNA.

This sequence was found in a woman aged 40-49 years with active or convalescent COVID-19. The sequenced sample was peripheral blood. The chain joins TRBV11-3 to TRBJ1-1; tentatively, D is TRBD1 (6 bases). CDR3 region: CASSLDWSGVNTEAFF. In DNA form, the CDR3 reads TGTGCCAGCAGCTTAGATTGGTCAGGGGTGAACACTGAAGCTTTCTTT.